What follows are 16 T cell receptor beta chains derived from one specimen sequenced in a study of early T cells in non-severe SARS-CoV-2 infection. From the 5' RACE reads, TCRdb called clonotypes with MiXCR, one entry per CDR3 protein. The repertoire holds approximately 48,000 distinct CDR3 sequences, with less than 7.5% as singletons. Sequences were derived from whole blood, sampled at baseline. The receptors originated from an adult who was a healthcare worker with PCR-confirmed SARS-CoV-2 infection or an uninfected control (not recorded which).

This clonotype was seen many times. The J gene is TRBJ2-2, the V gene TRBV19, with no clear D. The CDR3 runs 13 residues. CDR1 and CDR2 from the germline V gene are LNHDA and SQIVND (reference sequence). V was trimmed by 8 bases and J by 4 bases, leaving 11 bases between them. CDR3 DNA sequence: TGTGCCAGTTCGGAGAAACCCACCGGGGAGCTGTTTTTT. Translating gives CASSEKPTGELFF.

This clonotype was detected only a few times. The chain has TRBV15 and TRBJ1-2; D is possibly TRBD1 (5 bases). The CDR3 is 12 amino acids. Germline V CDR1 and CDR2: LNHNV, YYDKDF (reference sequence). V lost 5 bases, J lost 4 bases, and 8 bases lay in between. The CDR3 DNA is TGTGCCACCAGCCGGGACTTCTATGGCTACACCTTC. Its translation is CATSRDFYGYTF.

This clonotype came up many times. The chain joins TRBV28 to TRBJ2-2; D remains ambiguous. Trimming cost V 8 bases and J 0 bases, with 10 bases left between them. From germline, CDR1 is MDHEN and CDR2 SYDVKM. The CDR3 covers 14 residues. The DNA of the CDR3 is TGTGCCAGCCTTGACATCACGAACACCGGGGAGCTGTTTTTT. Translation gives CASLDITNTGELFF.

This clonotype was recorded a few times. The chain has TRBV18 and TRBJ2-7; D possibly uses TRBD1 or TRBD2 (6 bases each). The CDR3 sequence is 16 residues long. Germline-derived CDR1 and CDR2 are KGHSH and LQKENI. Trimming pared 3 bases from V and 8 bases from J, leaving 23 bases between. CDR3 region: CASSPEFGGLGSKQYF. CDR3 nucleotides: TGTGCCAGCTCACCGGAGTTTGGGGGGCTCGGAAGCAAGCAGTACTTC.

This clonotype has only a few counts. This chain links TRBV7-2 with TRBJ1-6, with 7 bases aligning to TRBD1. The CDR3 is 14 amino acids. V trimming: 4 bases; J trimming: 13 bases; junction bases outside the gene matches: 10. Germline loops: CDR1 SGHTA, CDR2 FQGNSA. Written as DNA, the CDR3 is TGTGCCAGCAGCTCCAGACAGGGCATGATCCCCCTCCACTTT. Amino acids: CASSSRQGMIPLHF. Variable domain in full (rest from reference TRBV7-2 and TRBJ1-6): GAGVSQSPSNKVTEKGKDVELRCDPISGHTALYWYRQSLGQGLEFLIYFQGNSAPDKSGLPSDRFSAERTGGSVSTLTIQRTQQEDSAVYLCASSSRQGMIPLHFGNGTRLTVT.

V gene TRBV28 combines with J gene TRBJ2-2, with D tentatively TRBD1 (5 bases). CDR1 and CDR2 (germline): MDHEN, SYDVKM. V was trimmed by 8 bases and J by 0 bases, leaving 16 bases between them. This CDR3 contains 16 residues. The CDR3: CASRSNGQTNTGELFF. DNA of the CDR3: TGTGCCAGCCGGAGCAATGGACAAACGAACACCGGGGAGCTGTTTTTT. Variable domain in full (rest from reference TRBV28 and TRBJ2-2): DVKVTQSSRYLVKRTGEKVFLECVQDMDHENMFWYRQDPGLGLRLIYFSYDVKMKEKGDIPEGYSVSREKKERFSLILESASTNQTSMYLCASRSNGQTNTGELFFGEGSRLTVL.

Ten or more counts support this clonotype. This chain uses TRBV19 with TRBJ2-7, with D perhaps matching TRBD2 (5 bases). CDR1 is LNHDA, CDR2 SQIVND, per germline (reference sequence). This CDR3 is 14 amino acids long. V gave up 5 bases and J gave up 6 bases, with 17 bases separating them. CDR3 nucleotide sequence: TGTGCCAGTAGTCCTAGGACGGCGGGCAGCGAGCAGTACTTC. Amino acids: CASSPRTAGSEQYF.

This clonotype was counted many times. V is TRBV6-5 and J is TRBJ1-2; no clear D gene. This CDR3 has 15 residues. Between the trimmed V and J ends, which lost 2 bases and 4 bases, there was a span of 14 bases. Per germline, CDR1 MNHEY and CDR2 SVGAGI. The CDR3 DNA follows: TGTGCCAGCAGTTACGGGAGACCCGGAGGCTATGGCTACACCTTC. It is translated as CASSYGRPGGYGYTF.

This clonotype was counted at least ten times. The chain joins TRBV5-5 to TRBJ1-6; 8 nucleotides align to TRBD1. From germline, CDR1 is SGHKS and CDR2 YYEKEE (reference sequence). The CDR3 is made up of 15 amino acids. Trimming at V came to 1 base and at J to 7 bases, leaving 4 bases not matched to a gene. CDR3 residues: CASSLSTGANSPLHF. As DNA, the CDR3 is TGTGCCAGCAGCTTGTCGACAGGGGCCAATTCACCCCTCCACTTT.

This clonotype was found many times. The chain couples TRBV19 to TRBJ2-7, with a possible D match to TRBD1 (5 bases). The CDR3 covers 13 residues. V was shortened by 8 bases and J by 5 bases, with 16 bases between the two germline ends. The V gene's germline CDR1 is LNHDA and CDR2 SQIVND (reference sequence). The CDR3 DNA follows: TGTGCCAGTCGTTCCCAGGGTGGGGACGAGCAGTACTTC. The encoded protein is CASRSQGGDEQYF.

This clonotype was found many times. CDR3 nucleotides: TGCAGTGCTAACAGGGTGGAGGATAGTGAGCAGTTCTTC. Translation: CSANRVEDSEQFF. The chain joins TRBV20-1 to TRBJ2-1, with TRBD1 as a possible D gene (6 bases). Trimming shortened V by 4 bases and J by 9 bases, and 16 bases separated the two germline ends. Germline V gives CDR1 DFQATT, CDR2 SNEGSKA (reference sequence). The CDR3 runs 13 residues.

The genes are TRBV11-2 and TRBJ1-2; D not resolved. Trimming removed 6 bases from V and 2 bases from J, with 10 bases in between. Germline V gene lookup returns CDR1 SGHAT and CDR2 FQNNGV. This CDR3 contains 13 residues. The CDR3 DNA sequence: TGTGCCAGCAGGAACTCCAGGAACTATGGCTACACCTTC. Protein: CASRNSRNYGYTF.

This clonotype appeared many times. The chain combines TRBV20-1 with TRBJ1-6; TRBD1 matches 9 bases. The V gene end was trimmed by 6 bases and the J gene end by 8 bases; junction bases not matched to a gene: 14. The CDR3 spans 16 residues. Per germline, CDR1 DFQATT and CDR2 SNEGSKA (reference sequence). This chain's CDR3 is CSAKKTGGTVDSPLHF. For the CDR3, the DNA is TGCAGTGCAAAGAAAACAGGGGGCACTGTGGATTCACCCCTCCACTTT.

A word on this clonotype: Germline is not matched at one junction end, which may reflect a read error. This rearrangement joins TRBV4-3 to TRBJ2-2; D might be TRBD1 or TRBD2, each matching 5 bases. Germline CDR1 LGHNA, CDR2 YSLEER. This CDR3 contains 19 residues. The CDR3 is CGSSQDDWAAAGPAGELFF. In DNA form, the CDR3 reads TGCGGCAGCAGCCAAGATGATTGGGCAGCGGCAGGGCCGGCCGGGGAGCTGTTTTTT.

This clonotype was counted between two and nine times. The rearrangement uses TRBV6-1 and TRBJ1-1; TRBD1 is a possible D gene (5 bases). The ends were cut back, 6 bases at V and 4 bases at J, with 15 bases in the middle. Germline CDR1 MNHNS, CDR2 SASEGT. CDR3 length: 14 residues. The CDR3 here is CASSQAGVSTEAFF. DNA of the CDR3: TGTGCCAGCAGCCAAGCGGGGGTTAGCACTGAAGCTTTCTTT.

With respect to this clonotype: It may be a read error: a sequence one base away is much more abundant. The chain couples TRBV11-2 to TRBJ2-3; D is undetermined. The CDR3 covers 11 residues. Germline-derived CDR1 and CDR2 are SGHAT and FQNNGV. V gave up 8 bases and J gave up 6 bases, with 9 bases separating them. CDR3 in amino acids: CASCKTDTQYF. In DNA form, the CDR3 reads TGTGCCAGCTGCAAGACCGATACGCAGTATTTT.